The clone carrying this TCR beta chain was recorded many times. The target antigen is unknown. Sample-barcoded 5' priming and a J-beta primer mix drove a second PCR of 7 to 11 cycles. TCRdb passed the 5' RACE reads through MiXCR, listing each CDR3 protein once. The table shows about 580,000 distinct CDR3 sequences, with more than 45% occurring only once. Per the germline V gene, CDR1 is SEHNR and CDR2 is FQNEAQ (reference sequence). The CDR3 covers 12 residues. V dropped 5 bases and J dropped 3 bases, with 8 bases sitting between them. This entry comes from a study of blood T cells in healthy people across ages. General study results and limits: Per million T cells, the diversity of TCR beta decreased roughly linearly as age advanced.

Whenever a sample was processed, at least 6.5 million PBMCs were isolated. The chain carries TRBV7-9 and TRBJ2-7, with D possibly being TRBD1 (6 bases). Sequenced sample: blood. The sequence was collected from an elderly man in good health. The CDR3 loop reads CASSPTGYEQYF. The CDR3 bases are TGTGCCAGCAGCCCGACAGGCTACGAGCAGTACTTC.